This entry features one TCR beta chain sequence. Data came from immunoSEQ multiplex PCR; TCRdb stores just in-frame clones and leaves some out. Among roughly 250,000 clones listed, under 90% were seen once. The data stem from a study of blood T cell repertoires in COVID-19. Turning to the study itself: Whether acute or convalescent, the COVID-19 samples came from the United States, Italy and Spain.

Individuals drawn from 20 to 25 US areas were roughly 18 to 100 years old. Participant-reported clinical history was the basis for cohort assignment. The V end was cut by 4 bases, the J end by 0 bases, with 10 bases between. Germline V gives CDR1 SGHRS, CDR2 YFSETQ. There are 15 residues in the CDR3. The sequencing input was PBMCs or T cells enriched from blood (not recorded which). The chain has TRBV5-1 and TRBJ2-2; D may be TRBD1 (6 bases). The receptor comes from a woman between 35 and 50 years old who had been exposed to COVID-19. The DNA of the CDR3 is TGCGCCAGCAGCCTGGACAGTTCGAACACCGGGGAGCTGTTTTTT. Translation: CASSLDSSNTGELFF.